This TCR beta chain was observed in a study of blood T cell repertoires in COVID-19. Study context: PBMCs, B-cell-depleted T cells, or T cells provided the cDNA or gDNA that made up the material.

After removal of 4 bases from V and 4 bases from J, the junction contained 12 bases not matched to a gene. Germline lookup yields CDR1 WNHNN and CDR2 SYGVQD (reference sequence). The CDR3 spans 18 residues. Residents of about two dozen US areas, aged roughly 18 to 95 years, made up the participants. Participant-given clinical history determined each cohort assignment. Original handling: Amplification with reference gene primers provided the estimates of nucleated cell counts. Sequenced by immunoSEQ multiplex PCR; TCRdb stores in-frame clones only, minus some. D and trimming come from the DNA, and the V and J calls and clone size come from that table. The sample records roughly 150,000 clones, roughly 80% being singletons. This clone came up once.

Sequencing used PBMCs or T cells enriched from blood (not recorded which). V gene TRBV10-1 combines with J gene TRBJ2-5, with 13 bases that match TRBD2. The sequence derives from a woman in her 50s who had recovered from COVID-19. CDR3 region: CASSGLAGGALSLETQYF. The CDR3 region has the DNA TGCGCCAGCAGTGGACTAGCGGGAGGTGCCCTTAGTTTAGAGACCCAGTACTTC.